This is a list of T cell receptor beta chains from one sample in a study of blood T cell repertoires in COVID-19. Clones were read by immunoSEQ multiplex PCR, and TCRdb kept only the in-frame ones, dropping some. The sample has some 140,000 clones, approximately 79% seen once. The material sequenced was peripheral blood. Receptors were obtained from a man between 60 and 70 years old with acute or convalescent COVID-19. Both conserved end residues are part of each CDR3. The order of the fields is CDR3 DNA, CDR3 protein, clone size, J gene, CDR3 length, D gene, V gene. D genes are given only for firm matches. The listing skips clone size in some rows; elsewhere it reads once, few, many or a size class.

TGTGCCAGCAGGCCGACAGGGCTCTATGGCTACACCTTC	CASRPTGLYGYTF	few	TRBJ1-2	13	TRBD1	TRBV28
TGTGCCAGCAGCCAGGGACAGCTCGCCGGGGAGCTGTTTTTT	CASSQGQLAGELFF	NA	TRBJ2-2	14	TRBD1	TRBV5-4
TGTGCCAGCAGTAACAATGGCTACACCTTC	CASSNNGYTF	NA	TRBJ1-2	10	NA	TRBV6-5
TGTGCCAGCAGCTTAGCGGGCTTGGACAGGGAGCAGTTCTTC	CASSLAGLDREQFF	few	TRBJ2-1	14	TRBD1	TRBV11-2
TGTGCCAGCAGCTCGTTGGGACAGGGCGTTGGGGCCAACGTCCTGACTTTC	CASSSLGQGVGANVLTF	few	TRBJ2-6	17	TRBD1	TRBV9
TGTGCCAGCAGTTTCCTCGACACCCGACTAGCGGTCACAGATACGCAGTATTTT	CASSFLDTRLAVTDTQYF	NA	TRBJ2-3	18	TRBD2	TRBV28
TGCGCCAGCAGCGGCGCTAGCGGCCTTGGGGGTGAGCAGTACTTC	CASSGASGLGGEQYF	few	TRBJ2-7	15	TRBD2	TRBV5-1
TGCGCCAGCAGCTTACAGGGTTTTGGCTACACCTTC	CASSLQGFGYTF	NA	TRBJ1-2	12	NA	TRBV5-1
TGTGCCACCAGTGACGGGACTGGGGAGACCCAGTACTTC	CATSDGTGETQYF	few	TRBJ2-5	13	NA	TRBV24-1
TGTGCCAGCAGTGTGGGGGCCCGGCAGCCCCAGCATTTT	CASSVGARQPQHF	NA	TRBJ1-5	13	NA	TRBV2
TGTGCCAGCAGCCAAGGCAAACAGGGGGCAAACACTGAAGCTTTCTTT	CASSQGKQGANTEAFF	NA	TRBJ1-1	16	TRBD1	TRBV4-2
TGCGCCAGCAGGCCCACAGGGGGCTCCTATGGCTACACCTTC	CASRPTGGSYGYTF	NA	TRBJ1-2	14	TRBD1	TRBV4-1
TGTGCCAGCAGTTCACAGGGAATCGCGAACACTGAAGCTTTCTTT	CASSSQGIANTEAFF	NA	TRBJ1-1	15	NA	TRBV6-5
TGTGCCAGCAGCTCCTATCGGGTAACTAGCGGGAGAACTGAGCAGTTCTTC	CASSSYRVTSGRTEQFF	NA	TRBJ2-1	17	TRBD2	TRBV7-2
TGTGCCAGTAGTATCGCGGAGACCCAGTACTTC	CASSIAETQYF	NA	TRBJ2-5	11	NA	TRBV19
TGTGCCAGCAGCCTGGGCGTTTACGAGCAGTACTTC	CASSLGVYEQYF	NA	TRBJ2-7	12	NA	TRBV7-9